The rows below give T cell receptor beta chains drawn from one sample of a study of T and B cells in COVID-19 patients. TCRdb itself ran the multiplex PCR reads through MiXCR, one entry per CDR3 protein. The sample yields 20,000 to 25,000 distinct CDR3 sequences, around 30% seen once. The sequenced sample consisted of blood. All receptors derive from a human donor who had recovered from COVID-19. Both conserved end residues are part of each CDR3. Fields, in order: D gene, clone size, J gene, V gene, CDR3 length, CDR3 DNA, CDR3 protein. The D gene is left open where the match is weak. Size tells how often a clone was seen (once, few, many) or the class of an expanded clone, and some rows leave it out.

-,few,TRBJ2-3,TRBV7-6,19,TGTGCCAGCAGCTTGGACCGAAGTGGGGACTTACTAAGCACAGATACGCAGTATTTT,CASSLDRSGDLLSTDTQYF
TRBD2,-,TRBJ2-7,TRBV30,12,TGTGCCTGGATGGCGGGGGGGCGGGAGCAGTACTTC,CAWMAGGREQYF
TRBD1,-,TRBJ2-7,TRBV11-3,14,TGTGCCAGCAGCCAGGAAGGACAGGGGATCGAGCAGTACTTC,CASSQEGQGIEQYF
TRBD1,few,TRBJ1-6,TRBV18,16,TGTGCCAGCTCAGCAAGACAGGGGCCGGGAAATTCACCCCTCCACTTT,CASSARQGPGNSPLHF
-,-,TRBJ1-4,TRBV19,18,TGTGCCAGTAGTTGGGGGGGCGGGGAGCCCCTAACTAATGAAAAACTGTTTTTT,CASSWGGGEPLTNEKLFF
TRBD2,many,TRBJ2-1,TRBV6-5,15,TGTGCCAGCAGTTCTTTGGGGGGGATCTACAATGAGCAGTTCTTC,CASSSLGGIYNEQFF
-,medium-sized,TRBJ2-7,TRBV15,14,TGTGCCACCAGCGGTTCGGGGTCTGGCTACGAGCAGTACTTC,CATSGSGSGYEQYF
TRBD1,-,TRBJ2-7,TRBV4-1,15,TGCGCCAGCAGCCAGGATGGGCGACAGGGGGGCGAGCAGTACTTC,CASSQDGRQGGEQYF
-,medium-sized,TRBJ2-7,TRBV29-1,14,TGCAGCGTCAGGAGGGCAGGGGCATGGGGGGAGCAGTACTTC,CSVRRAGAWGEQYF
TRBD1,few,TRBJ1-2,TRBV7-9,14,TGTGCCAGCAGCACCTCGGACAGGGATCAGGGCTACACCTTC,CASSTSDRDQGYTF
-,few,TRBJ1-6,TRBV4-2,12,TGTGCCAGCAGCCAAGAAGGCTCACCCCTCCACTTT,CASSQEGSPLHF
-,-,TRBJ1-2,TRBV10-1,15,TGTGTCATCAGTGAGCAGGGAACTACTAACTATGGCTACACCTTC,CVISEQGTTNYGYTF
-,-,TRBJ1-1,TRBV5-1,16,TGCGCCAGCAGTCGAGCACCGGGACCGCAGAACACTGAAGCTTTCTTT,CASSRAPGPQNTEAFF
-,once,TRBJ2-7,TRBV27,15,TGTGCCAGCCGACTGATAGGGCAGCCCGACTACGAGCAGTACTTC,CASRLIGQPDYEQYF
-,medium-sized,TRBJ1-2,TRBV29-1,13,TGCAGCGTTGGCGGTGGACAGACCTATGGCTACACCTTC,CSVGGGQTYGYTF
-,-,TRBJ2-7,TRBV11-3,14,TGTGCCAGCAGCCCCACCGGGACATACTACGAGCAGTACTTC,CASSPTGTYYEQYF
TRBD1,few,TRBJ1-2,TRBV19,18,TGTGCCAGTAGAAACGCCGGGACAGGGTGGCGAGCTAACTATGGCTACACCTTC,CASRNAGTGWRANYGYTF
-,few,TRBJ1-3,TRBV6-5,15,TGTGCCAGCACCCGGGACGTTCCCTCTGGAAACACCATATATTTT,CASTRDVPSGNTIYF
-,-,TRBJ2-7,TRBV12-3/TRBV12-4,13,TGTGCCAGCAGTCTCACAGGGTCCCACGAGCAGTACTTC,CASSLTGSHEQYF
-,-,TRBJ1-6,TRBV5-1,15,TGCGCCAGCAGCCCTAGAGAGGGAGGTAATTCACCCCTCCACTTT,CASSPREGGNSPLHF
-,many,TRBJ2-7,TRBV19,14,TGTGCCAGTAGTATAGACAGGGAGGCCTACGAGCAGTACTTC,CASSIDREAYEQYF
TRBD1,-,TRBJ1-3,TRBV13,15,TGTGCCAGCAGCCCCTTCGGACAGGGCGGAAACACCATATATTTT,CASSPFGQGGNTIYF
-,-,TRBJ2-1,TRBV12-3/TRBV12-4,15,TGTGCCAGCAGTTTTACCGGGTGGTATTACAATGAGCAGTTCTTC,CASSFTGWYYNEQFF
-,many,TRBJ1-6,TRBV6-5,15,TGTGCCAGCACCACGGGCGGTGATCCGCCTTCACCCCTCCACTTT,CASTTGGDPPSPLHF
TRBD1,medium-sized,TRBJ2-5,TRBV29-1,15,TGCAGCTTTAGTCCCGGGACAGGGGTCCTGGAGACCCAGTACTTC,CSFSPGTGVLETQYF
TRBD2,-,TRBJ2-7,TRBV30,14,TGTGCCTGGAGTGGGGGACTAGCGGGGGGCGAGCAGTACTTC,CAWSGGLAGGEQYF
TRBD2,medium-sized,TRBJ2-7,TRBV30,14,TGTGCCTGGAGTGGGGGACTAGCGGGGACCGAGCAGTACTTC,CAWSGGLAGTEQYF
TRBD1,-,TRBJ2-6,TRBV29-1,16,TGCAGCGTTGCCGGGACAGGCGTCTCTGGGGCCAACGTCCTGACTTTC,CSVAGTGVSGANVLTF
TRBD1,once,TRBJ1-5,TRBV12-3/TRBV12-4,16,TGTGCCAGCACCTTACCGACTTCAGGGGGCCTTCAGCCCCAGCATTTT,CASTLPTSGGLQPQHF
-,-,TRBJ2-5,TRBV24-1,14,TGTGCCACCAGTGATGCCGGGGAGGCCGGGACCCAGTACTTC,CATSDAGEAGTQYF
-,-,TRBJ2-6,TRBV6-1,16,TGTGCCAGCAGTGAGGCAGGGACTGCTGGGGCCAACGTCCTGACTTTC,CASSEAGTAGANVLTF
-,-,TRBJ2-2,TRBV20-1,12,TGCAGTGCTAGGAGGGGAACCGGGGAGCTGTTTTTT,CSARRGTGELFF
-,medium-sized,TRBJ2-6,TRBV30,14,TGTGCCTGGGAAGTGGGGGGTGGGGCCAACGTCCTGACTTTC,CAWEVGGGANVLTF
-,-,TRBJ2-7,TRBV6-1,14,TGTGCCAGCAGATCAGGGTCGCAGGGGTCCGAGCAGTACTTC,CASRSGSQGSEQYF
TRBD2,-,TRBJ2-3,TRBV5-6,15,TGCGCCAGCAGCTTGGACGGGGGGGCAACAGATACGCAGTATTTT,CASSLDGGATDTQYF
-,medium-sized,TRBJ2-7,TRBV19,15,TGTGCCAGTAGTGGGCGACAGGAGAGGGGCCACGAGCAGTACTTC,CASSGRQERGHEQYF
TRBD1,-,TRBJ1-1,TRBV6-5,15,TGTGCCAGCAGTTACTCGGCTACAGACAGGGCGGGAGCTTTCTTT,CASSYSATDRAGAFF
TRBD1,once,TRBJ2-7,TRBV5-1,13,TGCGCCAGCAGCTCCGGGACAGGGGTCGAGCAGTACTTC,CASSSGTGVEQYF
-,-,TRBJ2-3,TRBV4-1,16,TGCGCCAGCAGCCAGGCCGATCTCCCGACGCCCCTGAGGCAGTATTTT,CASSQADLPTPLRQYF
TRBD1,many,TRBJ2-7,TRBV6-5,15,TGTGCCAGCAGTTACTCGGGACAGGGCCCCTACGAGCAGTACTTC,CASSYSGQGPYEQYF
TRBD1,medium-sized,TRBJ2-1,TRBV19,14,TGTGCCACCAGCCCCTCCGGGACAGACAATGAGCAGTTCTTC,CATSPSGTDNEQFF
TRBD2,many,TRBJ2-1,TRBV18,16,TGTGCCAGCTCACCACCGAGCGGGGGCGCCTACAATGAGCAGTTCTTC,CASSPPSGGAYNEQFF
TRBD1,-,TRBJ1-3,TRBV18,16,TGTGCCAGCTCACCGACCGGGACAGGGATTGGAAACACCATATATTTT,CASSPTGTGIGNTIYF
-,-,TRBJ1-1,TRBV7-3,15,TGTGCCAGCAGCATGACCTACGACCTTAATACTGAAGCTTTCTTT,CASSMTYDLNTEAFF
-,few,TRBJ2-5,TRBV24-1,15,TGTGCCACCAGTGATTTGGCAGGGGCCCAAGAGACCCAGTACTTC,CATSDLAGAQETQYF
-,few,TRBJ1-2,TRBV27,14,TGTGCCAGCAGTTTAGACTCGGGGCACTATGGCTACACCTTC,CASSLDSGHYGYTF
-,few,TRBJ2-1,TRBV5-4,17,TGTGCCAGCAGCCGTTCCCCCGTGGGCAGCTCCTACAATGAGCAGTTCTTC,CASSRSPVGSSYNEQFF
-,many,TRBJ1-5,TRBV19,13,TGTGCCAGTAGTGAAACAGGGCAACAGCCCCAGCATTTT,CASSETGQQPQHF
TRBD2,many,TRBJ2-7,TRBV30,12,TGTGCCTGGACCCGGGGGGGCGGCGAGCAGTACTTC,CAWTRGGGEQYF
TRBD1,-,TRBJ1-5,TRBV19,14,TGTGCCAGTACTGCGACAGGGGGTGCTCAGCCCCAGCATTTT,CASTATGGAQPQHF